Listed below are T cell receptor beta chains from one sample, sequenced in a study of human CD8 memory T cell subsets. Reprocessing the 5' RACE reads, TCRdb reports a single entry for every CDR3 protein and omits DNA. This specimen shows some 10,000 distinct CDR3 sequences; the ten leading clones hold roughly 21%. Sample: CD8+ T cells from PBMCs. The receptors were gathered from a human donor in good health. Both conserved end residues are part of each CDR3. Clone size is not always given. Where it is, it says once, few, many or a class for expanded clones.

>TRBV7-2|.|TRBJ2-4
CASSFEGIIQYF
>TRBV7-9|medium-sized|TRBJ2-7
CASSPDRYEQYF
>TRBV20-1|.|TRBJ2-1
CSARFGRERNYNEQFF
>TRBV29-1|.|TRBJ1-1
CSVEGNTEAFF
>TRBV27|.|TRBJ1-1
CASRGQGATEAFF
>TRBV5-5|.|TRBJ2-7
CASSLSVVSSYEQYF
>TRBV20-1|.|TRBJ1-1
CSAGTGPTEAFF
>TRBV7-9|.|TRBJ1-1
CASSPGREAFF
>TRBV7-2|.|TRBJ2-1
CASSRTSGGLPSLPEQFF
>TRBV20-1|.|TRBJ2-2
CSANPRTGYNTGELFF
>TRBV25-1|.|TRBJ1-2
CASLKGDIPQGGYTF
>TRBV2|medium-sized|TRBJ2-2
CASSEKGGPGELFF
>TRBV11-2|medium-sized|TRBJ1-1
CASSQSGSQNTEAFF
>TRBV28|medium-sized|TRBJ1-1
CARSNSRVKGTEAFF